The source of this TCR beta chain is a study of T-cell memory formation after mild COVID-19 (dated by TCRdb to 2020 to 2023). The study in broad terms: TCR sequence clusters from the two donors were largely donor specific. Longitudinal TCRalpha and TCRbeta repertoire sequencing tracked T-cell clones expanding and contracting after mild COVID-19 in a couple of donors. The cohort was made up of two young adult volunteers, one female and one male, who were previously healthy.

These reads were obtained on an Illumina NovaSeq 6000. cDNA libraries for TCRalpha and TCRbeta were prepared by 5'RACE using constant-segment primers, with sample barcodes and unique molecular identifiers added. RNA was extracted from every sample with Trizol reagent. The libraries were amplified in two PCR steps, and the second step added a second sample barcode and Illumina TruSeq adapters. Sequencing of libraries was performed on an Illumina NovaSeq with 2 x 150 bp paired-end reads. The study's processing was this. Demultiplexing of reads and collapsing into UMI-guided consensus sequences were performed with migec v1.2.7. Using mixcr v2.1.11, UMI consensuses were aligned to TRA and TRB V and J templates and then assembled into clonotypes. A clonotype was counted as expanded or contracted only when both edgeR and NoisET called the clonotype significant, with the noise models trained on biological replicates. edgeR calls used a false discovery rate-adjusted p below 0.01 and a log2 fold-change threshold of 1. As an exploratory analysis of dynamics, max-normalized trajectories of the 1000 most abundant clonotypes were examined by PCA with hierarchical clustering. Separately sequenced CD4+ and CD8+ repertoires were used to assign the CD4 or CD8 phenotype of responding clones. The raw public reads went through TCRdb reprocessing: fastp at Q25, MiXCR clone calling, in-frame beta chains kept. Each CDR3 protein gets just one entry, which takes the most common genes and DNA from the rows behind it. The V and J calls, along with clone size, are taken from TCRdb and not from the paper's own processing. This sample holds 65,000 to 90,000 distinct CDR3 sequences; 11% to 15% were observed only once. Together, the top ten hold about 33% of the sample.

Beyond this particular receptor, the publication reports: Only a couple of mild cases were covered in the study, and larger cohorts including severe cases with pre-infection samples were considered necessary. Whether the second-wave clones peaking on day 37 were SARS-CoV-2 specific was not confirmed. Some responding clones were found in pre-infection memory, which suggests that pre-existing cross-reactive memory T cells took part in the SARS-CoV-2 response. Contracting CD4+ clones were located mainly in the CM and EM memory subsets, whereas CD8+ clones were found to be enriched in EMRA. Clones that contracted from day 15 to 85 showed balanced CD4/CD8 phenotypes, whereas a second wave of clones that expanded from day 15 to 37 leaned towards CD4+.

CDR1 and CDR2 (SGHAT, FQNNGV) derive from the germline V gene. V gives up 5 bases and J gives up 8 bases, and the segment between their germline ends measures 22 bases. The CDR3 starts with the cysteine, ends with the phenylalanine, and has 16 residues. The only DNA kept is the CDR3, 48 bases in frame from the first base. Ficoll-Paque density gradient centrifugation was the method used to isolate PBMCs. This clonotype was seen a handful of times. Its antigen is not yet known. Base qualities are not recorded, but no much larger clone differs from it by a single base. Recombination joined TRBV11-2 with TRBJ2-1; possibly the D gene is TRBD1, per 5 matching bases. This receptor was taken from an adult woman who had mild COVID-19 (a few samples of this study predate the infection). The sample titles of this study are shuffled in the database, so cell type and time point are left out; the donor was told from shared clones. The material sequenced was PBMCs or a T cell subset sorted from them (not recorded which). The CDR3: CASSPDRGRVADEQFF. Read as DNA, the sequence is TGTGCCAGCAGCCCAGATAGGGGTCGGGTCGCGGATGAGCAGTTCTTC.